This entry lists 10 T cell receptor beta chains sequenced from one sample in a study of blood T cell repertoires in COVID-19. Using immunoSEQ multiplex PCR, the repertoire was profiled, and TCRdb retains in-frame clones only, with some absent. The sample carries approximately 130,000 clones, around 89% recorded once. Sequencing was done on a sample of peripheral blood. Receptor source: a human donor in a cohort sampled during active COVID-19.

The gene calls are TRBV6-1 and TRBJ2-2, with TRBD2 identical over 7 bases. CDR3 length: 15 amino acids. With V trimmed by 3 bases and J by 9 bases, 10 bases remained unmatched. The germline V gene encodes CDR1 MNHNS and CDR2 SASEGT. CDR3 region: CASSDRLADLRELFF. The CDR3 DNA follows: TGTGCCAGCAGTGATCGGCTAGCGGACCTGAGGGAGCTGTTTTTT.

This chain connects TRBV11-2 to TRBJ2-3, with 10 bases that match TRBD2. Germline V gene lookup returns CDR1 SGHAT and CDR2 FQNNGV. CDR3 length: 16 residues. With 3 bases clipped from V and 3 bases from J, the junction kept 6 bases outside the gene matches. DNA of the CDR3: TGTGCCAGCAGCTTTTTCCAGCGGGGGGGGACAGATACGCAGTATTTT. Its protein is CASSFFQRGGTDTQYF.

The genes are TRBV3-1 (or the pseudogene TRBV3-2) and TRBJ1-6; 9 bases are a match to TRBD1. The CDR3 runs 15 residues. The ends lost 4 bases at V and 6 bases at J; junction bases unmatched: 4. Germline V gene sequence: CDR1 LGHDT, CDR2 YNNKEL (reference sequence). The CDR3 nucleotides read TGTGCCAGCAGCCCCGGACAGGGGTTTAATTCACCCCTCCACTTT. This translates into CASSPGQGFNSPLHF.

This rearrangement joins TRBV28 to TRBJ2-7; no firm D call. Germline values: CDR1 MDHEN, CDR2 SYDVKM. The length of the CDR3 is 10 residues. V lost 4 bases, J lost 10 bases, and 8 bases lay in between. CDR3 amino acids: CASSWPVQYF. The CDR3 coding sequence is TGTGCCAGCAGTTGGCCCGTCCAGTACTTC.

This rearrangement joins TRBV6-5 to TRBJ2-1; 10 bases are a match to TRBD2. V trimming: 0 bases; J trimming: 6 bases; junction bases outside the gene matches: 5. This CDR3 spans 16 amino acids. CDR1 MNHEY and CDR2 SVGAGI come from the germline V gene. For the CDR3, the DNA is TGTGCCAGCAGTTACTCAGTCCTAGCGGGAGTCAATGAGCAGTTCTTC. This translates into CASSYSVLAGVNEQFF.

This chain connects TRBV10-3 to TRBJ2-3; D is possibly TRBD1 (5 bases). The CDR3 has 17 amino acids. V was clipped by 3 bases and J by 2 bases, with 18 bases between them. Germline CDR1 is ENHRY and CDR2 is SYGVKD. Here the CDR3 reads CAISEGSGAKLTDTQYF. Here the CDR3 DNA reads TGTGCCATCAGTGAAGGTAGTGGGGCCAAACTCACAGATACGCAGTATTTT.

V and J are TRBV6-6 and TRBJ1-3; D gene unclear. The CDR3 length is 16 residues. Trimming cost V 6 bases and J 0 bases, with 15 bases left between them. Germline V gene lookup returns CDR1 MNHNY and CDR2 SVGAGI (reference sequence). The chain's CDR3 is CASRSLSGSSGNTIYF. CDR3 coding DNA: TGTGCCAGCAGATCACTCAGCGGTAGCTCTGGAAACACCATATATTTT.

CDR3 region: CASSITGEIDEQYF. The CDR3, as DNA: TGTGCCAGTAGTATAACAGGGGAGATCGACGAGCAGTACTTC. V and J are TRBV19 and TRBJ2-7, with TRBD1 matching 7 bases. V shed 2 bases and J 5 bases; nucleotides not matched to a gene: 6. This CDR3 is 14 amino acids long. In germline, CDR1 is LNHDA, CDR2 SQIVND (reference sequence).

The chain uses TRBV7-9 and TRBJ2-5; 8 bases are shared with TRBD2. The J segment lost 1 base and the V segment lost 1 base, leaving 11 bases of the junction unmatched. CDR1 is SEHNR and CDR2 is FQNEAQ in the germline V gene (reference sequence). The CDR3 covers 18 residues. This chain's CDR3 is CASSLGLAGFGPQETQYF. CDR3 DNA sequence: TGTGCCAGCAGCTTAGGGCTAGCGGGTTTCGGCCCCCAAGAGACCCAGTACTTC.

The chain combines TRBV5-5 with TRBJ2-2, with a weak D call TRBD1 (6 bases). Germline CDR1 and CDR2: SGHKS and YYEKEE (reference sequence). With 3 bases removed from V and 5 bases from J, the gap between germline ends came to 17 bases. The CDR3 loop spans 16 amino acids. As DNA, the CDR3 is TGTGCCAGCAGCTCCCAGGGGACGGTTAGTACCGGGGAGCTGTTTTTT. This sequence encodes CASSSQGTVSTGELFF.